This entry concerns a single TCR beta chain. Antigen specificity is unknown. Here immunoSEQ multiplex PCR was the method, and the copy in TCRdb shows in-frame clones only, minus some. The table has around 15,000 clones, roughly 87% seen once; the top ten hold around a third. The time point: 20-29 weeks after completion of therapy. The entry originates in a study of T cell therapy after organ transplantation. Across the whole study: Expansion used a peptide pool of 30 HLA class I and II CMV epitopes. Blood for the long-term post-therapy sample came 20 to 29 weeks after therapy. Study-wide points: Reconstitution after therapy seemingly combined transferred and product-undetected endogenous clonotypes. Confounding by concurrent antirejection or antiviral medications was not assessed.

Germline assignment: CDR1 LGHNA and CDR2 YNFKEQ. The CDR3 covers 14 residues. V was pared by 5 bases and J by 5 bases, with 16 bases between. The sequences come from CD8+ T cells from blood, collected after autologous CMV-specific T cell therapy. The chain employs TRBV4-2 and TRBJ2-7; weak D call: TRBD2 (5 bases). This clonotype originated in a human patient who had received a solid organ transplant and had CMV disease. The graft donor may have contributed some T cells. CDR3 loop: CASSLIGSSDEQYF. CDR3 DNA sequence: TGTGCCAGCAGCTTGATAGGGAGTAGCGACGAGCAGTACTTC.